One T cell receptor beta chain is described in this entry. The target antigen is unknown. Expressed TCRB transcripts were sequenced because the entire RNA isolate underwent reverse transcription. The table came from immunoSEQ multiplex PCR; TCRdb's copy has only in-frame clones and leaves some out. The table shows 300,000 to 350,000 clones, with approximately 12% occurring only once. This entry comes from a study of beta chain features in type 1 diabetes. Overall study results and limits: Among patients with Type 1 diabetes, TCRB CDR3s were moderately but significantly shorter in every one of the four CD4+ subsets.

This CDR3 contains 17 residues. V shed 1 base, J shed 5 bases, and the junction held 8 bases outside the gene matches. CDR1 is SEHNR, CDR2 FQNEAQ, per germline (reference sequence). The material sequenced was naive CD4+ T cells from blood. The receptor was isolated from a woman younger than 35 with type 1 diabetes. The gene calls are TRBV7-9 and TRBJ2-5, with 12 bases that match TRBD2. CDR3 DNA sequence: TGTGCCAGCAGCTTAGTAATTTTGACTAGCGGGAGTGAGACCCAGTACTTC. This translates into CASSLVILTSGSETQYF.